One T cell receptor (beta chain) is described in this entry. The antigen is unknown. This specimen belongs to a study of OX40 agonist ivuxolimab in advanced cancers. Study context: Anti-PD-1, anti-PD-L1 or anti-CTLA-4 therapy given earlier was allowed, and around 40% had some.

Overall study findings and caveats: In the expanded peripheral T cells, antigen specificity was never determined. At doses 0.1 to 3.0 mg/kg, CD4+ and CD8+ clones expanded.

Assay: immunoSEQ multiplex PCR; the TCRdb copy retains only in-frame clones and omits some. In the table there are some 74,000 clones, about 82% of which are singletons. Trimming took 7 bases from V and 5 from J; bases not matched to a gene: 9. This CDR3 has 14 residues. CDR1 SGHKS and CDR2 YYEKEE come from the germline V gene (reference sequence). The V gene is TRBV5-5, the J gene TRBJ2-7; 10 nucleotides line up with TRBD1. The specimen comprised CD4+ or CD8+ T cells sorted from blood, sampled in a trial of the OX40 agonist ivuxolimab. The TCR originated in an adult with an advanced solid tumor such as melanoma, head and neck, liver or kidney cancer. The CDR3 here is CASGTTGGVDEQYF. The CDR3 DNA sequence: TGTGCCAGCGGGACGACAGGGGGCGTCGACGAGCAGTACTTC.